The next 23 T cell receptor beta chains were all read from a single sample in a study of Ad26.COV2.S vaccination and SARS-CoV-2 variants. Treatment described: 19 received Ad26.COV2.S at low or high dose, single or two shots; roughly 5 received placebo; per-sample allocation not given. After the first vaccine or placebo injection, samples were drawn on day 63. Using immunoSEQ multiplex PCR, the repertoire was profiled, and TCRdb retains in-frame clones only, with some absent. The table includes about 440,000 clones, less than 95% detected once. The material sequenced was peripheral blood, taken in a trial of Ad26.COV2.S vaccine versus placebo. These receptors were obtained from a person aged 18 to 65 who received the Ad26.COV2.S COVID-19 vaccine or a placebo.

V usage is TRBV7-9 and J usage is TRBJ2-3, with D hard to call. The CDR3 has 14 residues. Germline CDR1 SEHNR, CDR2 FQNEAQ (reference sequence). The V end was cut by 7 bases, the J end by 0 bases, with 11 bases between. Here the CDR3 DNA reads TGTGCCAGCACCGAGATGACTAGCACAGATACGCAGTATTTT. This gives the protein CASTEMTSTDTQYF.

This clone came up once. The rearrangement uses TRBV28 and TRBJ1-2; D possibly corresponds to TRBD1 (6 bases). Looked up from germline, CDR1 is MDHEN and CDR2 is SYDVKM. The CDR3 is 14 residues long. Between the trimmed V and J ends, which lost 2 bases and 3 bases, there was a span of 10 bases. In DNA form, the CDR3 reads TGTGCCAGCAGTTTAGGTGCAGGGGACTATGGCTACACCTTC. It codes for CASSLGAGDYGYTF.

This sequence joins TRBV20-1 and TRBJ2-3; 11 nucleotides line up with TRBD2. The CDR3 sequence is 18 residues long. Per the germline V gene, CDR1 is DFQATT and CDR2 is SNEGSKA (reference sequence). Trimming removed 3 bases from V and 2 bases from J; junction bases left unmatched: 13. The CDR3 nucleotides are TGCAGTGCTAGTGGTAGCGGGAGGGCCGGAGGATTCACAGATACGCAGTATTTT. Residues: CSASGSGRAGGFTDTQYF.

The rearrangement joins TRBV9 to TRBJ2-1; 7 nucleotides agree with TRBD1. Germline V lookup: CDR1 SGDLS, CDR2 YYNGEE. This CDR3 spans 16 amino acids. The V gene end was trimmed by 1 base and the J gene end by 1 base; junction bases not matched to a gene: 5. The CDR3 loop reads CASSVTLQGSYNEQFF. The CDR3 DNA reads as TGTGCCAGCAGCGTAACTTTACAGGGGTCCTACAATGAGCAGTTCTTC.

This clone has just a few counts. The chain couples TRBV7-2 to TRBJ2-3, with D perhaps being TRBD1 or TRBD2 (6 bases each). This CDR3 is built from 15 residues. Trimming stripped 7 bases from V and 0 bases from J, with 14 bases between. Germline V lookup: CDR1 SGHTA, CDR2 FQGNSA. For the CDR3, the DNA is TGTGCCAGCAATCTCCTCGGGGGCAGCACAGATACGCAGTATTTT. This gives the protein CASNLLGGSTDTQYF.

The V call is TRBV27, the J call TRBJ1-3; the D is unclear. Germline CDR1 MNHEY, CDR2 SMNVEV (reference sequence). V gave up 6 bases and J gave up 4 bases, with 7 bases separating them. This CDR3 comprises 12 residues. In nucleotides, the CDR3 is TGTGCCAGCAGCACTTTGGGAAACACCATATATTTT. This encodes CASSTLGNTIYF.

The V and J genes are TRBV10-3 and TRBJ2-1; the D gene is possibly TRBD2 (6 bases). The CDR3 has 14 residues. The ends were cut back, 8 bases at V and 4 bases at J, with 15 bases in the middle. The V gene's germline CDR1 is ENHRY and CDR2 SYGVKD. The CDR3 spells CAIGRETEYNEQFF. The DNA for the CDR3 is TGTGCCATCGGACGGGAGACCGAATACAATGAGCAGTTCTTC.

This sequence joins TRBV27 and TRBJ2-7; D is uncertain. Germline V gene sequence: CDR1 MNHEY, CDR2 SMNVEV (reference sequence). The CDR3 runs to 14 residues. The V end lost 4 bases, the J end lost 4 bases, and 14 bases lay between the germline ends. CDR3 sequence (DNA): TGTGCCAGCAGTTCACGACCGAACGGATACGAGCAGTACTTC. Its protein is CASSSRPNGYEQYF.

The chain carries TRBV28 and TRBJ2-3; TRBD2 aligns across 14 bases. This CDR3 spans 16 amino acids. CDR1 is MDHEN and CDR2 is SYDVKM in the germline V gene. Losses at the gene ends were 5 bases for V and 5 bases for J; bases not matched to a gene: 6. CDR3 loop: CASSGTSGSLEDTQYF. CDR3 DNA sequence: TGTGCCAGCAGTGGGACTAGCGGGAGTTTGGAAGATACGCAGTATTTT.

The genes are TRBV25-1 and TRBJ2-5, with TRBD1 identical over 8 bases. The CDR3 is 14 residues long. CDR1 and CDR2 (germline): MGHDK, SYGVNS. J was trimmed by 5 bases and V by 3 bases; bases with no gene match: 5. The CDR3 sequence is CASSETGVYETQYF. CDR3 coding DNA: TGTGCCAGCAGTGAGACAGGGGTTTACGAGACCCAGTACTTC.

The V gene is TRBV27, the J gene TRBJ2-5; D uncertain. The CDR3 runs to 12 residues. The germline CDR1 and CDR2 sequences are MNHEY and SMNVEV (reference sequence). V was trimmed by 7 bases and J by 7 bases, leaving 13 bases between them. The CDR3, as DNA: TGTGCCAGCATGGGCGTCGTAGGGACCCAGTACTTC. As protein: CASMGVVGTQYF.

This clone was picked up one time. The chain recombines TRBV11-3 with TRBJ2-3; TRBD1 agrees at 7 bases. Germline V gives CDR1 SGHNT, CDR2 YENEEA. Trimming cost V 1 base and J 1 base; bases outside gene matches: 2. The CDR3 loop spans 15 amino acids. CDR3 sequence (DNA): TGTGCCAGCAGCTTAGGACAGGGCGGCACAGATACGCAGTATTTT. This encodes CASSLGQGGTDTQYF.

This chain links TRBV11-2 with TRBJ2-2, with TRBD2 identical over 12 bases. This CDR3 spans 15 amino acids. The ends lost 7 bases at V and 4 bases at J; junction bases unmatched: 4. Looked up from germline, CDR1 is SGHAT and CDR2 is FQNNGV. CDR3 residues: CASTSLAGGTGELFF. The CDR3 DNA follows: TGTGCCAGCACCTCACTAGCGGGAGGCACCGGGGAGCTGTTTTTT.

The sample holds one count of this clone. The gene calls are TRBV5-6 and TRBJ2-3; 10 nucleotides agree with TRBD2. CDR3 length equals 16 residues. V shed 4 bases and J 6 bases; nucleotides not matched to a gene: 11. Per the germline V gene, CDR1 is SGHDT and CDR2 is YYEEEE. As DNA, the CDR3 is TGTGCCAGCAGCCTTGCAGCGGGAGGGCCGGGGGATACGCAGTATTTT. Its translation is CASSLAAGGPGDTQYF.

This chain connects TRBV28 to TRBJ1-3; 8 bases are shared with TRBD1. The V gene's germline CDR1 is MDHEN and CDR2 SYDVKM. There are 16 residues in the CDR3. V shed 5 bases and J 0 bases; nucleotides not matched to a gene: 6. In DNA form, the CDR3 reads TGTGCCAGCAGTCGTGCCGGGACAGGCTCTGGAAACACCATATATTTT. Translation gives CASSRAGTGSGNTIYF.

The chain employs TRBV5-4 and TRBJ2-7; weak D call: TRBD2 (6 bases). CDR1 is SGHNT and CDR2 is YYREEE in the germline V gene (reference sequence). Trimming took 4 bases from V and 3 from J, leaving 14 bases between them. This CDR3 is built from 14 residues. The CDR3 spells CASSARDLSYEQYF. DNA for the CDR3: TGTGCCAGCAGCGCGCGGGACTTAAGCTACGAGCAGTACTTC.

V is TRBV28 and J is TRBJ2-7; D may be TRBD1 (5 bases). The CDR3 has 13 amino acids. Germline-derived CDR1 and CDR2 are MDHEN and SYDVKM. V gave up 3 bases and J gave up 9 bases, with 15 bases separating them. CDR3 DNA sequence: TGTGCCAGCAGTTTGGGGCAGTCTCTAGGGCAGTACTTC. This encodes CASSLGQSLGQYF.

This clone was seen only once. J is TRBJ2-2 and V is TRBV7-9, with D hard to call. The CDR3 is made up of 15 amino acids. The V gene's germline CDR1 is SEHNR and CDR2 FQNEAQ (reference sequence). The V end was cut by 1 base, the J end by 5 bases, with 11 bases between. The CDR3 protein is CASSLDPRWTGELFF. CDR3 DNA sequence: TGTGCCAGCAGCTTAGATCCTAGATGGACCGGGGAGCTGTTTTTT.

This clone has just one count. The chain employs TRBV19 and TRBJ2-7; no definite D call. Trimming took 2 bases from V and 0 from J, leaving 11 bases between them. The CDR3 covers 15 residues. Germline CDR1 reads LNHDA; CDR2 reads SQIVND (reference sequence). CDR3 residues: CASSISGLSSYEQYF. The CDR3 DNA follows: TGTGCCAGTAGTATATCAGGCTTAAGCTCCTACGAGCAGTACTTC.

CDR3 sequence reads: CASSPSLDSIYEQYF. The CDR3 DNA reads TGCGCCAGCAGCCCCTCACTAGACTCAATTTACGAGCAGTACTTC. V usage is TRBV5-1 and J usage is TRBJ2-7; D possibly corresponds to TRBD2 (5 bases). Trimming took off 4 bases at V and 4 bases at J, with 18 bases between the two ends. The germline CDR1 and CDR2 sequences are SGHRS and YFSETQ. The CDR3 consists of 15 residues.

The chain uses TRBV29-1 and TRBJ2-7, with D unresolved. The CDR3 runs to 14 residues. Trimming stripped 3 bases from V and 5 bases from J, with 17 bases between. CDR1 is SQVTM and CDR2 is ANQGSEA in the germline V gene. Here the CDR3 reads CSVEQVGSTNEQYF. Written as DNA, the CDR3 is TGCAGCGTTGAGCAGGTAGGAAGCACCAACGAGCAGTACTTC.

The V gene is TRBV5-1, the J gene TRBJ2-2; D call uncertain. Germline V gene sequence: CDR1 SGHRS, CDR2 YFSETQ. This CDR3 contains 14 residues. Trimming left V 4 bases short and J 7 bases short, with 14 bases between. The CDR3 DNA follows: TGCGCCAGCAGCCCTTCTAGGTCCGTCGGGGAGCTGTTTTTT. It translates to CASSPSRSVGELFF.

The chain couples TRBV19 to TRBJ2-3, with D perhaps TRBD2 (6 bases). This CDR3 has 15 residues. CDR1 LNHDA and CDR2 SQIVND come from the germline V gene (reference sequence). Trimming pared 6 bases from V and 0 bases from J, leaving 13 bases between. The CDR3 loop is CASSSGVRSTDTQYF. The DNA for the CDR3 is TGTGCCAGTAGCTCGGGGGTCAGGAGCACAGATACGCAGTATTTT.